Listed here are 19 T cell receptor beta chains from one sample, sequenced in a study of blood T cell repertoires in COVID-19. TCRdb keeps only in-frame clones here, not all; method: immunoSEQ multiplex PCR. The sample has fewer than 250,000 clones; approximately 85% are singletons. Sequenced material: peripheral blood. The receptors stem from a woman aged 50 to 65 with active or convalescent COVID-19.

The V gene is TRBV24-1, the J gene TRBJ2-3; no reliable D call. V dropped 0 bases and J dropped 4 bases, with 7 bases sitting between them. The CDR3 totals 14 residues. Germline V gene data show CDR1 as KGHDR and CDR2 as SFDVKD. The DNA of the CDR3 is TGTGCCACCAGTGATTTGGGGCAAGCAGATACGCAGTATTTT. Translating gives CATSDLGQADTQYF.

The chain has TRBV2 and TRBJ2-5; a weak D match, TRBD2 (5 bases). The CDR3 has 13 amino acids. Germline V gives CDR1 SNHLY, CDR2 FYNNEI. V was pared by 4 bases and J by 5 bases, with 11 bases between. The CDR3 bases are TGTGCCAGCAGTGGGCAGCGAGGGGAGACCCAGTACTTC. Amino acids: CASSGQRGETQYF.

The V and J genes are TRBV6-6 and TRBJ2-7, with a tentative D call TRBD1 (5 bases). This CDR3 region has 14 residues. Germline V lookup: CDR1 MNHNY, CDR2 SVGAGI (reference sequence). V lost 2 bases and J lost 9, with 17 bases in between. The CDR3 protein is CASSYTDPGHGQYF. CDR3 coding DNA: TGTGCCAGCAGTTACACGGACCCAGGGCATGGGCAGTACTTC.

This clone was picked up one time. The chain has TRBV6-2 or TRBV6-3 and TRBJ2-3; 7 bases map to TRBD2. CDR1 and CDR2 (germline): MNHEY, SVGEGT. The V gene end was trimmed by 5 bases and the J gene end by 2 bases; junction bases not matched to a gene: 7. This CDR3 comprises 15 residues. The CDR3 is CASSKTSEYTDTQYF. CDR3 coding DNA: TGTGCCAGCAGTAAAACTAGCGAATACACAGATACGCAGTATTTT.

The chain recombines TRBV27 with TRBJ1-2; TRBD1 matches at 7 bases. The CDR3 consists of 14 residues. Trimming took 8 bases from V and 4 from J; bases not matched to a gene: 10. The germline CDR1 and CDR2 sequences are MNHEY and SMNVEV (reference sequence). The CDR3 loop reads CASGWMDRSYGYTF. As DNA, the CDR3 is TGTGCCAGCGGGTGGATGGACAGGAGCTATGGCTACACCTTC.

The chain combines TRBV27 with TRBJ2-3, with 14 nucleotides matching TRBD2. Unmatched junction bases numbered 3, after V lost 6 bases and J lost 7 bases. The CDR3 totals 14 residues. Germline-derived CDR1 and CDR2 are MNHEY and SMNVEV (reference sequence). The CDR3 bases are TGTGCCAGCAGCGGGACTAGCGGGAGTAATACGCAGTATTTT. It translates to CASSGTSGSNTQYF.

V and J are TRBV6-5 and TRBJ1-2; D gene ambiguous. CDR3 length equals 14 residues. Trimming removed 6 bases at V and 0 bases at J, with 11 bases between. Germline V gene lookup returns CDR1 MNHEY and CDR2 SVGAGI. CDR3 in DNA: TGTGCCAGCAGAAGCGGGGAGGCTAACTATGGCTACACCTTC. Encoded protein: CASRSGEANYGYTF.

The sample holds a few counts of this clone. V is TRBV9 and J is TRBJ1-1; TRBD1 matches at 9 bases. Germline CDR1 SGDLS, CDR2 YYNGEE. This CDR3 is built from 15 residues. Trimming cost V 4 bases and J 6 bases; bases outside gene matches: 10. CDR3 residues: CASSPRRTGESEAFF. The CDR3 bases are TGTGCCAGCAGCCCAAGAAGGACAGGGGAGTCTGAAGCTTTCTTT.

In this sample, this clone turned up many times. V is TRBV6-2 or TRBV6-3 and J is TRBJ2-1; the D gene is possibly TRBD2 (5 bases). This CDR3 is 15 amino acids long. CDR1 is MNHEY, CDR2 SVGEGT, per germline. V lost 0 bases, J lost 2 bases, and 8 bases lay in between. CDR3 sequence (DNA): TGTGCCAGCAGTTACTCGCTAGCCCCCTACAATGAGCAGTTCTTC. This translates into CASSYSLAPYNEQFF.

The rearrangement uses TRBV5-1 and TRBJ1-3; D is undetermined. The V and J ends lost 3 bases and 1 base respectively, with 11 bases between them. The CDR3 totals 15 residues. Germline V gene lookup returns CDR1 SGHRS and CDR2 YFSETQ. CDR3 residues: CASSSNIASGNTIYF. The CDR3 nucleotides are TGCGCCAGCAGCTCTAATATAGCGTCTGGAAACACCATATATTTT.

V is TRBV3-1 (or the pseudogene TRBV3-2) and J is TRBJ2-5; 13 bases map to TRBD2. CDR1 and CDR2 from the germline V gene are LGHDT and YNNKEL (reference sequence). This CDR3 is 15 amino acids long. With V trimmed by 8 bases and J by 5 bases, 8 bases remained unmatched. In DNA, the CDR3 is TGTGCCAGCCACAAGACTAGCGGGGGGCGGGAGACCCAGTACTTC. Residues: CASHKTSGGRETQYF.

The V call is TRBV30, the J call TRBJ2-3, with TRBD2 matching over 10 bases. After removal of 2 bases from V and 6 bases from J, the junction contained 11 bases not matched to a gene. This CDR3 has 16 residues. From germline, CDR1 is GTSNPN and CDR2 SVGIG (reference sequence). The CDR3 DNA reads TGTGCCTGGAGTCCCGGACTAGCGGCGAAGGTGGATACGCAGTATTTT. It encodes CAWSPGLAAKVDTQYF. Full variable domain (missing parts from reference TRBV30 and TRBJ2-3): SQTIHQWPATLVQPVGSPLSLECTVEGTSNPNLYWYRQAAGRGLQLLFYSVGIGQISSEVPQNLSASRPQDRQFILSSKKLLLSDSGFYLCAWSPGLAAKVDTQYFGPGTRLTVL.

The chain combines TRBV9 with TRBJ1-4; D perhaps matches TRBD1 (6 bases). Germline lookup yields CDR1 SGDLS and CDR2 YYNGEE. This CDR3 has 16 residues. V lost 0 bases and J lost 6, with 15 bases in between. CDR3 loop: CASSVDYGRGDEKLFF. Here the CDR3 DNA reads TGTGCCAGCAGCGTAGATTATGGCAGGGGAGATGAAAAACTGTTTTTT.

The CDR3 coding sequence is TGCAGTGCAGGAGGTTCGGGAGAGCAGTACGTC. Residues: CSAGGSGEQYV. The V gene is TRBV20-1, the J gene TRBJ2-7; weak D call: TRBD2 (5 bases). V lost 6 bases and J lost 7, with 13 bases in between. The CDR3 loop spans 11 amino acids. The germline V gene encodes CDR1 DFQATT and CDR2 SNEGSKA (reference sequence).

The chain carries TRBV11-2 and TRBJ2-1, with TRBD2 matching over 12 bases. The CDR3 spans 14 residues. The junction had 5 bases not matched to a gene; V was cut back by 4 bases and J by 10 bases. Germline V gives CDR1 SGHAT, CDR2 FQNNGV. The CDR3 region is CASSYRTSGMEQFF. The DNA of the CDR3 is TGTGCCAGCAGCTATAGGACTAGCGGGATGGAGCAGTTCTTC.

This chain connects TRBV6-5 to TRBJ1-2; tentative D call: TRBD1 (6 bases). The CDR3 sequence is 14 residues long. Trimming took 6 bases from V and 2 from J, leaving 13 bases between them. CDR1 is MNHEY, CDR2 SVGAGI, per germline. CDR3 DNA: TGTGCCAGCAGCACAGGGAAAAAAAACTATGGCTACACCTTC. Protein sequence: CASSTGKKNYGYTF.

This clone has only a few counts. The chain employs TRBV11-3 and TRBJ2-2; perhaps TRBD2 as D (6 bases). This CDR3 region has 16 residues. Trimming pared 4 bases from V and 2 bases from J, leaving 14 bases between. Germline CDR1 and CDR2: SGHNT and YENEEA. CDR3 sequence: CASSSGLAGNTGELFF. In DNA form, the CDR3 reads TGTGCCAGCAGCTCCGGATTGGCGGGAAACACCGGGGAGCTGTTTTTT.

This chain uses TRBV13 with TRBJ2-1; a possible D gene is TRBD2 (5 bases). V lost 3 bases and J lost 1, with 13 bases in between. This CDR3 comprises 16 residues. CDR1 is PRHDT and CDR2 is FYEKMQ in the germline V gene (reference sequence). CDR3 bases: TGTGCCAGCAGCTTGAGTACCAGCGGTTCCTACAATGAGCAGTTCTTC. As protein: CASSLSTSGSYNEQFF.

V gene TRBV30 combines with J gene TRBJ1-1; D call uncertain. Germline CDR1 reads GTSNPN; CDR2 reads SVGIG (reference sequence). This CDR3 region has 13 residues. Trimming left V 0 bases short and J 0 bases short, with 5 bases between. CDR3 nucleotides: TGTGCCTGGAGTGTTGCGGTGAACACTGAAGCTTTCTTT. As protein: CAWSVAVNTEAFF.